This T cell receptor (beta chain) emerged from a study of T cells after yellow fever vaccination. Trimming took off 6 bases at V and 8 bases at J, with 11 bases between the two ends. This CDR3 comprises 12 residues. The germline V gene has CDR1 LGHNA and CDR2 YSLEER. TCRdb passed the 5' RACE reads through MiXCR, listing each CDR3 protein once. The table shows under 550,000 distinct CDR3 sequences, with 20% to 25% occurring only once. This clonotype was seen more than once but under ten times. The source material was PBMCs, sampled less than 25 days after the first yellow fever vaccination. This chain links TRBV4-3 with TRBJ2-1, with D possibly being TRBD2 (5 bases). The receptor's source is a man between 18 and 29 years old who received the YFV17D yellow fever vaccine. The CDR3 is CASSHGVDEQFF. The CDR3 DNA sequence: TGCGCCAGCAGTCACGGGGTCGATGAGCAGTTCTTC.